The next 19 T cell receptor beta chains were all read from a single sample in a study of blood T cell repertoires in COVID-19. Clones were read by immunoSEQ multiplex PCR, and TCRdb kept only the in-frame ones, dropping some. The sample gives around 440,000 clones, about 91% of which show up once; around 12% is in the top ten. Sequenced: peripheral blood. The receptors shown here come from a woman in her fifties or sixties with COVID-19, enrolled during active disease.

The genes are TRBV29-1 and TRBJ2-1, with 10 bases aligning to TRBD2. V lost 6 bases to trimming and J lost 12 bases; unmatched junction nucleotides: 5. This CDR3 is built from 11 residues. Germline V gives CDR1 SQVTM, CDR2 ANQGSEA. CDR3 amino acids: CSVKAGGPQFF. The CDR3 DNA is TGCAGCGTGAAAGCGGGGGGGCCGCAGTTCTTC.

In its sample, this clone was seen once. The chain uses TRBV7-3 and TRBJ2-1; a possible D gene is TRBD2 (6 bases). CDR3 length: 15 residues. The V end lost 4 bases, the J end lost 1 base, and 11 bases lay between the germline ends. Germline CDR1 reads SGHTA; CDR2 reads FQGTGA. The CDR3 here is CASSSGGVSYNEQFF. The CDR3 region has the DNA TGTGCCAGCAGCTCAGGAGGGGTTTCCTACAATGAGCAGTTCTTC.

The V call is TRBV21-1, the J call TRBJ2-2; the D call of TRBD1 is as the table states it, not checked on the DNA. TRBV21-1 is a known pseudogene. This CDR3 is built from 15 residues. The chain's CDR3 is CASSKRQGAAGELFF. The CDR3, as DNA: TGTGCCAGCAGCAAAAGGCAGGGGGCTGCCGGGGAGCTGTTTTTT.

The rearrangement uses TRBV25-1 and TRBJ2-7, with TRBD1 as a possible D gene (5 bases). Germline CDR1 and CDR2: MGHDK and SYGVNS. This CDR3 comprises 18 residues. V lost 8 bases and J lost 0, with 26 bases in between. The CDR3 sequence: CASPFQDILPRSSYEQYF. CDR3 nucleotide sequence: TGTGCCAGCCCCTTCCAGGACATCCTCCCACGAAGCTCCTACGAGCAGTACTTC.

DNA for the CDR3: TGTGCCAGCAGGCTACAGGGTAGGGCTTTCTTT. Its translation is CASRLQGRAFF. The V call is TRBV12-3 or TRBV12-4, the J call TRBJ1-1, with a possible D match to TRBD1 (6 bases). The germline V and J ends were trimmed by 6 bases and 11 bases, with 13 bases remaining between them. The CDR3 has 11 amino acids.

The J gene is TRBJ2-2, the V gene TRBV12-2; the table's D gene call, TRBD1, was not cross checked with the DNA. TRBV12-2 represents a pseudogene. The CDR3 is 15 amino acids. The CDR3 here is CASRPEKTGDGELFF. The CDR3 region has the DNA TGTGCAAGTCGCCCAGAAAAGACAGGGGACGGGGAGCTGTTTTTT.

The CDR3 loop reads CASISPGQGSNEQFF. CDR3 bases: TGTGCCAGTATTTCACCGGGACAGGGGTCAAATGAGCAGTTCTTC. The chain carries TRBV19 and TRBJ2-1; TRBD1 agrees at 10 bases. V lost 7 bases, J lost 7 bases, and 10 bases stayed unmatched. The CDR3 is made up of 15 amino acids. From germline, CDR1 is LNHDA and CDR2 SQIVND (reference sequence).

The chain is built from TRBV6-1 and TRBJ2-5; D is undetermined. The CDR3 is 14 amino acids. The germline CDR1 and CDR2 sequences are MNHNS and SASEGT. Trimming pared 2 bases from V and 2 bases from J, leaving 9 bases between. The CDR3: CASSELRSQETQYF. DNA for the CDR3: TGTGCCAGCAGTGAACTCCGCAGTCAAGAGACCCAGTACTTC.

V and J are TRBV30 and TRBJ1-2, with 7 bases aligning to TRBD1. V was clipped by 7 bases and J by 6 bases; unmatched bases: 14. Germline V lookup: CDR1 GTSNPN, CDR2 SVGIG (reference sequence). This CDR3 has 14 residues. The CDR3 sequence: CAYSGDSRKNGYTF. The CDR3 region has the DNA TGTGCCTATTCAGGGGACAGTCGAAAGAATGGCTACACCTTC.

The chain combines TRBV5-5 with TRBJ2-2; 9 bases are shared with TRBD1. V trimming: 4 bases; J trimming: 5 bases; junction bases outside the gene matches: 3. The germline CDR1 and CDR2 sequences are SGHKS and YYEKEE (reference sequence). This CDR3 has 14 amino acids. CDR3 amino acids: CASSLGQGTGELFF. The CDR3 bases are TGTGCCAGCAGCCTCGGACAGGGGACCGGGGAGCTGTTTTTT.

The rearrangement uses TRBV2 and TRBJ1-6; a possible D gene is TRBD1 (6 bases). CDR1 is SNHLY and CDR2 is FYNNEI in the germline V gene. Between the trimmed V and J ends, which lost 7 bases and 10 bases, there was a span of 17 bases. CDR3 length equals 14 residues. This CDR3 is CASTREDGGSPLHF. Written as DNA, the CDR3 is TGTGCCAGCACTCGGGAGGACGGGGGCTCACCCCTCCACTTT.

The chain employs TRBV7-9 and TRBJ1-1, with D uncertain. The CDR3 is 13 residues long. The germline CDR1 and CDR2 sequences are SEHNR and FQNEAQ (reference sequence). Trimming stripped 5 bases from V and 4 bases from J, with 11 bases between. The CDR3 reads CASSGGRGTEAFF. DNA for the CDR3: TGTGCCAGCAGCGGAGGGCGGGGCACTGAAGCTTTCTTT.

V and J are TRBV6-5 and TRBJ1-5, with 7 bases that match TRBD1. CDR3 length equals 14 residues. The germline V gene encodes CDR1 MNHEY and CDR2 SVGAGI. V lost 5 bases, J lost 3 bases, and 4 bases stayed unmatched. The CDR3 spells CASSTGVANQPQHF. CDR3 sequence (DNA): TGTGCCAGCAGTACAGGGGTGGCCAATCAGCCCCAGCATTTT.

The rearrangement joins TRBV6-5 to TRBJ2-7; 8 nucleotides agree with TRBD2. The V and J ends lost 5 bases and 3 bases, in that order; junction bases with no gene match: 9. The length of the CDR3 is 15 residues. Germline CDR1 and CDR2: MNHEY and SVGAGI. CDR3 sequence: CASSPRGGKDYEQYF. CDR3 DNA: TGTGCCAGCAGTCCCCGGGGGGGAAAGGACTACGAGCAGTACTTC.

The chain employs TRBV12-3 or TRBV12-4 and TRBJ2-7, with 10 positions matching TRBD1. V shed 6 bases and J 7 bases; nucleotides not matched to a gene: 6. CDR3 size: 13 residues. The CDR3 region has the DNA TGTGCCAGCAGCCCGACAGGGGGCATTGAGCAGTACTTC. It encodes CASSPTGGIEQYF.

The chain has TRBV7-2 and TRBJ1-2; TRBD1 aligns across 7 bases. CDR1 SGHTA and CDR2 FQGNSA come from the germline V gene. V trimming: 4 bases; J trimming: 3 bases; junction bases outside the gene matches: 5. This CDR3 contains 14 residues. CDR3 coding DNA: TGTGCCAGCAGCTCAGGGGGTCTATACTATGGCTACACCTTC. Protein product: CASSSGGLYYGYTF. The full variable domain, rest sourced from reference TRBV7-2 and TRBJ1-2, is GAGVSQSPSNKVTEKGKDVELRCDPISGHTALYWYRQSLGQGLEFLIYFQGNSAPDKSGLPSDRFSAERTGGSVSTLTIQRTQQEDSAVYLCASSSGGLYYGYTFGSGTRLTVV.

This chain links TRBV29-1 with TRBJ1-2; 8 bases agree with TRBD1. With 3 bases clipped from V and 6 bases from J, the junction kept 12 bases outside the gene matches. The CDR3 length is 15 residues. Germline CDR1 reads SQVTM; CDR2 reads ANQGSEA. The CDR3 here is CSVDLRDRSSDGYTF. The CDR3 DNA is TGCAGCGTTGACCTCCGGGACAGGAGTTCAGATGGCTACACCTTC.

The V gene is TRBV2, the J gene TRBJ1-2; the D gene is possibly TRBD1 (5 bases). Germline values: CDR1 SNHLY, CDR2 FYNNEI. The length of the CDR3 is 15 residues. The ends were cut back, 8 bases at V and 4 bases at J, with 20 bases in the middle. CDR3 sequence (DNA): TGTGCCAGCGCCACGATGGAGGGGAGGGCCTATGGCTACACCTTC. Translated, it gives CASATMEGRAYGYTF.

A few counts support this clone. An end of the junction does not agree with germline; a read error may underlie this. V is TRBV7-9 and J is TRBJ1-1, with 8 bases that match TRBD1. This CDR3 spans 14 amino acids. Germline values: CDR1 SEHNR, CDR2 FQNEAQ (reference sequence). CDR3 residues: CASSLEGGRGPSSW. The CDR3 DNA is TGTGCCAGCAGCTTAGAAGGCGGCAGGGGGCCCAGCTCGTGG.